Below, 27 T cell receptor beta chains from the same sample are listed, as sequenced in a study of CDR3 diversity in severe acne. TCRdb itself ran the PCR reads through MiXCR, one entry per CDR3 protein. The table lists around 100,000 distinct CDR3 sequences, roughly half of them singletons. Material for sequencing was blood. The source is a male donor with acne.

V and J are TRBV24-1 and TRBJ1-2; no clear D. The CDR3 spans 11 residues. V lost 6 bases and J lost 8, with 9 bases in between. From germline, CDR1 is KGHDR and CDR2 SFDVKD. This CDR3 reads CATSFAGGYTF. CDR3 in DNA: TGTGCCACCAGTTTTGCGGGCGGCTACACCTTC.

The chain links TRBV6-6 to TRBJ2-5; 9 bases match TRBD2. J was trimmed by 3 bases and V by 7 bases; bases with no gene match: 9. CDR1 is MNHNY and CDR2 is SVGAGI in the germline V gene (reference sequence). There are 15 residues in the CDR3. For the CDR3, the DNA is TGTGCCAGCACCCCTGTGAGACTAGCGGAAGAGACCCAGTACTTC. This codes for CASTPVRLAEETQYF.

This clonotype appeared a single time. The genes are TRBV24-1 and TRBJ1-2, with unresolved D. With 5 bases removed from V and 14 bases from J, the gap between germline ends came to 17 bases. The germline gives CDR1 KGHDR, CDR2 SFDVKD. The CDR3 runs to 12 residues. The CDR3 coding sequence is TGTGCCACCAGTGGGTGGAGCTATGGCTGGACCTTC. Encoded protein: CATSGWSYGWTF.

In nucleotides, the CDR3 is TGTGCCAGCAGCCCCCAGGGCCATGAGCAGTACTTC. It translates to CASSPQGHEQYF. The chain employs TRBV6-5 and TRBJ2-7; weak D call: TRBD1 (5 bases). Per germline, CDR1 MNHEY and CDR2 SVGAGI. CDR3 length: 12 residues. V lost 6 bases and J 7 bases, leaving 13 bases between the germline ends.

Concerning this clonotype: Compared with germline, one end of the junction differs, possibly owing to a read error. In DNA form, the CDR3 reads TGCGCCAGCAGCCAAGCCCGCTATGGGTCTGGTGAGACCCAGTACTTC. The encoded protein is CASSQARYGSGETQYF. This chain links TRBV5-4 with TRBJ2-5; no definite D call. This CDR3 has 16 amino acids. Germline values: CDR1 SGHNT, CDR2 YYREEE (reference sequence).

The chain combines TRBV12-3 or TRBV12-4 with TRBJ2-7, with a weak D call TRBD2 (6 bases). The CDR3 runs to 17 residues. V was trimmed by 0 bases and J by 4 bases, leaving 19 bases between them. CDR3 residues: CASSLARGRSHGYEQYF. The CDR3 DNA reads TGTGCCAGCAGTTTAGCGCGGGGACGGTCCCATGGTTACGAGCAGTACTTC.

The chain employs TRBV20-1 and TRBJ2-1, with TRBD2 identical over 16 bases. Trimming cost V 4 bases and J 2 bases; bases outside gene matches: 14. The CDR3 runs to 20 residues. Germline V lookup: CDR1 DFQATT, CDR2 SNEGSKA (reference sequence). CDR3 bases: TGCAGTGCTACCCACTGGGGACTAGCGGGAGGGCCCCGCCCCTACAATGAGCAGTTCTTC. It specifies CSATHWGLAGGPRPYNEQFF.

Many counts were recorded for this clonotype. The chain is built from TRBV5-4 and TRBJ2-1; a possible D gene is TRBD2 (6 bases). The CDR3 spans 15 residues. The germline V and J ends were trimmed by 0 bases and 4 bases, with 11 bases remaining between them. Per the germline V gene, CDR1 is SGHNT and CDR2 is YYREEE (reference sequence). DNA for the CDR3: TGTGCCAGCAGCTTGGGAGCGGGCGGTTACAATGAGCAGTTCTTC. Translated, it gives CASSLGAGGYNEQFF. The variable domain in full, with the rest retrieved from reference TRBV5-4 and TRBJ2-1, is ETGVTQSPTHLIKTRGQQVTLRCSSQSGHNTVSWYQQALGQGPQFIFQYYREEENGRGNFPPRFSGLQFPNYSSELNVNALELDDSALYLCASSLGAGGYNEQFFGPGTRLTVL.

The chain recombines TRBV12-3 or TRBV12-4 with TRBJ2-3; 11 nucleotides align to TRBD2. The junction had 9 bases not matched to a gene; V was cut back by 5 bases and J by 2 bases. CDR3 length: 17 residues. This CDR3 reads CASSRTSTSGNTDTQYF. The DNA for the CDR3 is TGTGCCAGCAGTCGAACCTCGACTAGCGGGAACACAGATACGCAGTATTTT.

The chain has TRBV7-2 and TRBJ2-7; 9 bases fit TRBD2. The CDR3 runs to 15 residues. J lost 6 bases, V lost 5 bases, and 11 bases had no gene match. CDR1 and CDR2 from the germline V gene are SGHTA and FQGNSA. CDR3 in DNA: TGTGCCAGCAGCATCGCGCGGGGGGGGCAGGTCGAGCAGTACTTC. It specifies CASSIARGGQVEQYF.

This rearrangement joins TRBV12-3 or TRBV12-4 to TRBJ1-1, with no clear D. The CDR3 extends over 13 amino acids. Trimming pared 5 bases from V and 1 base from J, leaving 8 bases between. CDR3 amino acids: CASSEIRNTEAFF. In nucleotides, the CDR3 is TGTGCCAGCAGTGAAATCCGGAACACTGAAGCTTTCTTT.

This clonotype was recorded at least ten times. The chain couples TRBV28 to TRBJ2-5; either TRBD1 or TRBD2 may fit D (6 bases each). CDR3 length: 13 amino acids. Germline V gives CDR1 MDHEN, CDR2 SYDVKM. Trimming left V 6 bases short and J 3 bases short, with 11 bases between. CDR3: CASRGGQKETQYF. The CDR3 DNA is TGTGCCAGCAGGGGGGGCCAGAAAGAGACCCAGTACTTC.

This clonotype occurred many times. This chain connects TRBV20-1 to TRBJ2-1; D unresolved. Germline V CDR1 and CDR2: DFQATT, SNEGSKA (reference sequence). The ends were cut back, 3 bases at V and 8 bases at J, with 14 bases in the middle. The CDR3 sequence is 13 residues long. The CDR3 DNA reads TGCAGTGCTAGGGGCAGCCATGGCCATGAGCAGTTCTTC. Protein: CSARGSHGHEQFF.

The CDR3 nucleotides read TGTGCCAGCAGCTCGCGGGGACTAGCGGGAGGGCCGATCGAGCAGTACTTC. It encodes CASSSRGLAGGPIEQYF. V gene TRBV7-6 combines with J gene TRBJ2-7, with 16 bases matching TRBD2. The germline CDR1 and CDR2 sequences are SGHVS and FNYEAQ. The CDR3 totals 17 residues. The junction had 9 bases not matched to a gene; V was cut back by 4 bases and J by 6 bases. The whole variable domain, filled in from reference TRBV7-6 and TRBJ2-7, reads GAGVSQSPRYKVTKRGQDVALRCDPISGHVSLYWYRQALGQGPEFLTYFNYEAQQDKSGLPNDRFSAERPEGSISTLTIQRTEQRDSAMYRCASSSRGLAGGPIEQYFGPGTRLTVT.

This clonotype was found a few times. The chain uses TRBV5-6 and TRBJ2-5, with TRBD2 matching over 10 bases. Trimming cost V 3 bases and J 1 base; bases outside gene matches: 3. The CDR3 consists of 15 residues. Germline loops: CDR1 SGHDT, CDR2 YYEEEE. This CDR3 reads CASSSSGGGQETQYF. The CDR3 coding sequence is TGTGCCAGCAGCTCCAGCGGGGGGGGCCAAGAGACCCAGTACTTC. The full variable domain, completed using reference TRBV5-6 and TRBJ2-5, is DAGVTQSPTHLIKTRGQQVTLRCSPKSGHDTVSWYQQALGQGPQFIFQYYEEEERQRGNFPDRFSGHQFPNYSSELNVNALLLGDSALYLCASSSSGGGQETQYFGPGTRLLVL.

This clonotype was seen at least ten times. Mismatch with germline at one junction end may stem from a read error. The chain employs TRBV15 and TRBJ2-7; a weak D match, TRBD2 (6 bases). The CDR3 contains 14 residues. Germline V CDR1 and CDR2: LNHNV, YYDKDF (reference sequence). The CDR3 DNA is TGTGCGACCAGTACAAGGAGGGGCTCCTACGAGCAGTACTTC. Translation: CATSTRRGSYEQYF.

The sample holds many counts of this clonotype. The chain employs TRBV7-3 and TRBJ2-1; TRBD2 matches at 10 bases. The junction had 6 bases not matched to a gene; V was cut back by 1 base and J by 6 bases. This CDR3 is built from 16 residues. Looked up from germline, CDR1 is SGHTA and CDR2 is FQGTGA. CDR3 in DNA: TGTGCCAGCAGCTTAAGACGGACTAGCGGAGCCAATGAGCAGTTCTTC. It encodes CASSLRRTSGANEQFF.

This clonotype showed up just a few times. The chain recombines TRBV5-6 with TRBJ2-1; 9 nucleotides match TRBD2. The CDR3 sequence is 17 residues long. With V trimmed by 4 bases and J by 4 bases, 12 bases remained unmatched. CDR1 and CDR2 (germline): SGHDT, YYEEEE. The CDR3 region is CASSQVLGGRGYNEQFF. The CDR3 nucleotides are TGTGCCAGCAGCCAGGTATTGGGCGGGAGGGGGTACAATGAGCAGTTCTTC.

Concerning this clonotype itself: With a much larger clone just one base away, this may be a read error. This chain links TRBV7-2 with TRBJ2-2; D is ambiguous. The CDR3 sequence is 14 residues long. V was pared by 0 bases and J by 1 base, with 3 bases between. Germline CDR1 and CDR2: SGHTA and FQGNSA. The CDR3 sequence: CASSLARNTGELFF. The CDR3 region has the DNA TGTGCCAGCAGCTTAGCCCGGAACACCGGGGAGCTGTTTTTT.

The sample holds many counts of this clonotype. The chain combines TRBV20-1 with TRBJ2-1, with D possibly matching TRBD2 (6 bases). The CDR3 covers 17 residues. Germline V gives CDR1 DFQATT, CDR2 SNEGSKA (reference sequence). Trimming took off 0 bases at V and 0 bases at J, with 15 bases between the two ends. The CDR3 protein is CSARDSGDSSSYNEQFF. The CDR3 DNA is TGCAGTGCTAGAGATTCGGGGGACTCGAGCTCCTACAATGAGCAGTTCTTC.

At least ten counts were recorded for this clonotype. One end of the junction is discordant with germline, which a read error may explain. This chain joins TRBV11-2 and TRBJ1-1; D unclear. CDR1 is SGHAT, CDR2 FQNNGV, per germline. This CDR3 region has 13 residues. The DNA of the CDR3 is TGTACCAGCAGCTTAGACGTGGACACTGAAGCTTTCTTT. Protein product: CTSSLDVDTEAFF.

This clonotype was observed many times. This chain connects TRBV29-1 to TRBJ1-1; no clear D gene. Germline lookup yields CDR1 SQVTM and CDR2 ANQGSEA. The germline V and J ends were trimmed by 8 bases and 2 bases, with 15 bases remaining between them. The CDR3 covers 13 residues. CDR3 amino acids: CSSSLNFNTEAFF. CDR3 bases: TGCAGCTCCTCACTCAACTTCAACACTGAAGCTTTCTTT.

This chain links TRBV6-1 with TRBJ1-5; 7 bases agree with TRBD1. CDR1 MNHNS and CDR2 SASEGT come from the germline V gene. CDR3 size: 16 residues. V gave up 6 bases and J gave up 7 bases; unmatched junction bases: 15. The CDR3 loop is CASSYNPGGGSQPQHF. CDR3 DNA: TGTGCCAGCAGCTATAACCCAGGGGGGGGGAGCCAGCCCCAGCATTTT.

In this sample, this clonotype is medium-sized. This chain joins TRBV24-1 and TRBJ2-5; D remains ambiguous. The CDR3 runs to 13 residues. Between the trimmed V and J ends, which lost 1 base and 5 bases, there was a span of 7 bases. The germline V gene has CDR1 KGHDR and CDR2 SFDVKD. This CDR3 reads CATSDFSGETQYF. The DNA of the CDR3 is TGTGCCACCAGTGATTTCTCCGGGGAGACCCAGTACTTC.

This clonotype is a singleton in its sample. The V and J genes are TRBV7-2 and TRBJ2-3; D might be TRBD2 (6 bases). Per germline, CDR1 SGHTA and CDR2 FQGNSA. V dropped 0 bases and J dropped 0 bases, with 13 bases sitting between them. The CDR3 loop spans 17 amino acids. Here the CDR3 reads CASSLAISGPSTDTQYF. The CDR3 nucleotides read TGTGCCAGCAGCTTAGCAATTAGCGGCCCTAGCACAGATACGCAGTATTTT.

As for this clonotype: This sequence may be a read error, since a much larger clone differs from it by one base. This sequence joins TRBV10-3 and TRBJ2-2; TRBD1 might be the D (6 bases). The CDR3 totals 15 residues. CDR1 is ENHRY and CDR2 is SYGVKD in the germline V gene. The CDR3 spells CAISGKDSNIGELFF. The CDR3 nucleotides read TGTGCCATCAGTGGGAAGGACAGTAACATCGGGGAGCTGTTTTTT.

At least ten counts were recorded for this clonotype. This chain joins TRBV20-1 and TRBJ2-2, with no clear D. V dropped 5 bases and J dropped 2 bases, with 9 bases sitting between them. The CDR3 sequence is 13 residues long. The germline V gene has CDR1 DFQATT and CDR2 SNEGSKA (reference sequence). The CDR3 reads CSAHKLNTGELFF. In DNA, the CDR3 is TGCAGTGCTCACAAATTAAACACCGGGGAGCTGTTTTTT.